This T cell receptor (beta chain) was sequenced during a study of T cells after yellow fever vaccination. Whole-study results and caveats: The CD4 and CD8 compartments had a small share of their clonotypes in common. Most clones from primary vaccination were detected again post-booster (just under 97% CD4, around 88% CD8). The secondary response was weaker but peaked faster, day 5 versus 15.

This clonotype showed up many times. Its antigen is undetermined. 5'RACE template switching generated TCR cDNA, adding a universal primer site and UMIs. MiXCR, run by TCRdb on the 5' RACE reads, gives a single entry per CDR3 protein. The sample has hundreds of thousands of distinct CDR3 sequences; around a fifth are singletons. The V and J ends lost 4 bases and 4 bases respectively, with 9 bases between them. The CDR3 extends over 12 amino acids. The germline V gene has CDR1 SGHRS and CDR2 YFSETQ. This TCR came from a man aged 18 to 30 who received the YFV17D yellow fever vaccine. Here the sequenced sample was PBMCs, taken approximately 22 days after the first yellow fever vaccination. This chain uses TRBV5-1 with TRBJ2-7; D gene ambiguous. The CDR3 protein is CASSTTAYEQYF. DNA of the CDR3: TGCGCCAGCAGCACAACAGCATACGAGCAGTACTTC.